The text below deals with one TCR beta chain. Time point of the sample: pretreatment peripheral blood. The sample is drawn from a study of PD-L1 blockade in urothelial cancer. Study in general: Between 0 and 3 prior chemotherapy regimens had been given to patients.

The data were produced by immunoSEQ multiplex PCR, yet TCRdb's version contains in-frame clones alone and is incomplete. This sample carries over 45,000 clones, around 83% of them seen once, and the ten largest clones take 20% to 25%. This TCR was recovered from a man aged 55 to 70 with urothelial cancer. Source: PBMCs, taken around atezolizumab (anti-PD-L1) treatment.

CDR3 nucleotides: TGTGCCAGCAGCCAAGCCGGGACCACAGGAGGGGGGGAGCTGTTTTTT. Encoded protein: CASSQAGTTGGGELFF. This rearrangement joins TRBV4-2 to TRBJ2-2, with D tentatively TRBD2 (6 bases). Germline V gene data show CDR1 as LGHNA and CDR2 as YNFKEQ. The CDR3 spans 16 residues. Trimming stripped 1 base from V and 8 bases from J, with 17 bases between.